These 10 T cell receptor beta chains originate from one sample sequenced in a study of blood T cell repertoires in COVID-19. Assay: immunoSEQ multiplex PCR; the TCRdb copy retains only in-frame clones and omits some. The profile covers roughly 80,000 clones, with about 80% appearing a single time and around 9.7% taken by the ten largest. Sequenced material: peripheral blood. The receptors stem from a human donor in a cohort sampled during active COVID-19.

The V and J genes are TRBV20-1 and TRBJ2-5; D remains ambiguous. The length of the CDR3 is 14 residues. Germline CDR1 reads DFQATT; CDR2 reads SNEGSKA (reference sequence). V was cut by 3 bases and J by 3 bases, with 14 bases left in between. The CDR3 loop is CSASRFGAKETQYF. The CDR3 DNA is TGCAGTGCTAGTAGGTTCGGAGCTAAAGAGACCCAGTACTTC.

The chain employs TRBV5-8 and TRBJ1-1, with 7 bases identical to TRBD1. The CDR3 runs 14 residues. From germline, CDR1 is SGHTS and CDR2 YDEGEE. V lost 7 bases and J lost 4; bases outside the gene matches: 10. CDR3 bases: TGTGCCAGCCGCTACAGGGGCCCGGGCACTGAAGCTTTCTTT. Its translation is CASRYRGPGTEAFF.

The chain uses TRBV5-1 and TRBJ1-1; no clear D gene. CDR1 is SGHRS and CDR2 is YFSETQ in the germline V gene. Trimming pared 1 base from V and 7 bases from J, leaving 5 bases between. The CDR3 is 11 residues long. CDR3: CASSLNGEAFF. The CDR3, as DNA: TGCGCCAGCAGCTTGAACGGTGAAGCTTTCTTT.

The chain recombines TRBV7-2 with TRBJ2-7; D perhaps matches TRBD2 (5 bases). CDR3 length: 14 residues. From germline, CDR1 is SGHTA and CDR2 FQGNSA. The V end was cut by 6 bases, the J end by 4 bases, with 16 bases between. CDR3 loop: CASRLGVGGYEQYF. The CDR3 DNA is TGTGCCAGCAGACTCGGAGTAGGCGGGTACGAGCAGTACTTC.

As DNA, the CDR3 is TGTGCCAGCAGTCCCGGCCGGGAGGGGACTGAAGCTTTCTTT. It specifies CASSPGREGTEAFF. The V and J genes are TRBV9 and TRBJ1-1; D may be TRBD1 (5 bases). V was clipped by 5 bases and J by 5 bases, with 16 bases between them. The CDR3 sequence is 14 residues long. Germline V gene data show CDR1 as SGDLS and CDR2 as YYNGEE.

V is TRBV5-4 and J is TRBJ1-1; 9 bases align to TRBD1. CDR1 SGHNT and CDR2 YYREEE come from the germline V gene (reference sequence). There are 15 residues in the CDR3. Trimming cost V 5 bases and J 0 bases; bases outside gene matches: 5. CDR3 DNA sequence: TGTGCCAGCAGTCCTGGGACAGGGATGAACACTGAAGCTTTCTTT. It is translated as CASSPGTGMNTEAFF.

This chain uses TRBV7-8 with TRBJ2-7; D is undetermined. Germline CDR1 and CDR2: SGHVS and FQNEAQ. The V and J ends lost 5 bases and 3 bases respectively, with 8 bases between them. The length of the CDR3 is 12 residues. In nucleotides, the CDR3 is TGTGCCAGCAGCCCCGCTAGCTACGAGCAGTACTTC. Amino acid sequence: CASSPASYEQYF.

The chain combines TRBV25-1 with TRBJ1-2; 7 positions match TRBD1. The CDR3 loop spans 15 amino acids. The junction had 6 bases not matched to a gene; V was cut back by 1 base and J by 4 bases. The germline V gene has CDR1 MGHDK and CDR2 SYGVNS. CDR3 protein: CASSESRGLSYGYTF. The CDR3 DNA follows: TGTGCCAGCAGTGAATCGAGGGGGCTAAGCTATGGCTACACCTTC.

The CDR3 nucleotides are TGTGCCAGCAGAAAAGGACTAGCGGGAGGAGGCACAGATACGCAGTATTTT. Translating it yields CASRKGLAGGGTDTQYF. The chain employs TRBV7-9 and TRBJ2-3; 14 positions agree with TRBD2. Germline CDR1 SEHNR, CDR2 FQNEAQ (reference sequence). The CDR3 has 17 amino acids. V lost 6 bases and J lost 1; bases outside the gene matches: 6.

This chain joins TRBV27 and TRBJ1-2, with 7 positions matching TRBD1. With 5 bases clipped from V and 2 bases from J, the junction kept 8 bases outside the gene matches. This CDR3 spans 15 amino acids. Germline loops: CDR1 MNHEY, CDR2 SMNVEV (reference sequence). The CDR3 bases are TGTGCCAGCAGTCCTACCCCGACAGGGAACTATGGCTACACCTTC. It yields the protein CASSPTPTGNYGYTF.